A single sample is the source of the 26 T cell receptor beta chains below, sequenced in a study of T-cell memory formation after mild COVID-19 (dated by TCRdb to the early 2020s). The library came from 5' RACE. Sequenced on an Illumina NovaSeq 6000. TCRdb ran its own pipeline on the public reads, namely fastp trimming at Q25 and MiXCR clone calling, and kept in-frame beta chains. Each CDR3 protein gets just one entry, which takes the most common genes and DNA from the rows behind it. The sample table contains roughly 370,000 distinct CDR3 sequences; only one count was recorded for about 17% of them. About 22% of the sample is taken by the ten largest. Sequenced input: PBMCs or a T cell subset sorted from them (not recorded which). These receptors were collected from a man aged 18 to 29 who had mild COVID-19 (a few samples of this study predate the infection). The sample titles of this study are shuffled in the database, so cell type and time point are left out; the donor was told from shared clones.

This clonotype was observed a handful of times. The chain is built from TRBV14 and TRBJ2-7; TRBD1 matches 11 bases. CDR3 length: 20 amino acids. The ends lost 1 base at V and 8 bases at J; junction bases unmatched: 22. Germline V lookup: CDR1 SGHDN, CDR2 FVKESK. CDR3 amino acids: CASSQAGGQGARWGIAQQYF. The CDR3 DNA follows: TGTGCCAGCAGCCAAGCCGGCGGACAGGGGGCGCGTTGGGGAATAGCCCAGCAGTACTTC.

The chain links TRBV28 to TRBJ2-7; TRBD1 agrees at 8 bases. The junction had 8 bases not matched to a gene; V was cut back by 4 bases and J by 3 bases. This CDR3 region has 15 residues. Germline V gene lookup returns CDR1 MDHEN and CDR2 SYDVKM. CDR3 sequence: CASSSNRGFDYEQYV. The CDR3 DNA reads TGTGCCAGCAGTTCTAACAGGGGGTTTGACTACGAGCAGTACGTC.

In this sample, this clonotype turned up many times. This chain connects TRBV5-1 to TRBJ1-1, with D uncertain. The CDR3 contains 14 residues. The V end was cut by 0 bases, the J end by 2 bases, with 8 bases between. CDR1 is SGHRS, CDR2 YFSETQ, per germline. The CDR3 DNA reads as TGCGCCAGCAGCTTGGGACCTCTCAACACTGAAGCTTTCTTT. Its protein product is CASSLGPLNTEAFF.

The sample holds a few counts of this clonotype. J is TRBJ2-1 and V is TRBV20-1; 9 nucleotides match TRBD2. CDR3 length: 14 amino acids. V trimming: 7 bases; J trimming: 1 base; junction bases outside the gene matches: 5. CDR1 and CDR2 from the germline V gene are DFQATT and SNEGSKA (reference sequence). The CDR3 sequence is CSGRTSGSYNEQFF. In nucleotides, the CDR3 is TGCAGTGGCAGAACTAGCGGGTCCTACAATGAGCAGTTCTTC.

V gene TRBV6-5 combines with J gene TRBJ1-1, with 9 bases that match TRBD1. Germline CDR1 and CDR2: MNHEY and SVGAGI. The V and J ends lost 5 bases and 3 bases, in that order; junction bases with no gene match: 7. The CDR3 loop spans 15 amino acids. The CDR3 reads CASSTGQGWDTEAFF. For the CDR3, the DNA is TGTGCCAGCAGTACGGGACAGGGCTGGGACACTGAAGCTTTCTTT.

The V and J genes are TRBV18 and TRBJ1-1; D is perhaps TRBD1 (5 bases). This CDR3 contains 12 residues. Trimming removed 3 bases at V and 10 bases at J, with 12 bases between. Germline V gene data show CDR1 as KGHSH and CDR2 as LQKENI. CDR3 in DNA: TGTGCCAGCTCACCCCGGGACGGTGGAGCTTTCTTT. Translation gives CASSPRDGGAFF.

This clonotype was detected a few times. The chain has TRBV12-3 or TRBV12-4 and TRBJ2-2, with D tentatively TRBD2 (5 bases). The CDR3 covers 14 residues. V lost 3 bases to trimming and J lost 7 bases, with 12 bases between them. This chain's CDR3 is CASSFEGLGGELFF. The CDR3 DNA follows: TGTGCCAGCAGTTTCGAGGGTCTGGGCGGGGAGCTGTTTTTT.

This clonotype appeared a few times. The J gene is TRBJ1-6, the V gene TRBV5-1, with TRBD1 matching over 7 bases. V was clipped by 4 bases and J by 10 bases; unmatched bases: 8. The CDR3 is 14 amino acids. Germline V CDR1 and CDR2: SGHRS, YFSETQ. CDR3 nucleotides: TGCGCCAGCAGCCAAGGGACAGCTAGATCACCCCTCCACTTT. Amino acid sequence: CASSQGTARSPLHF.

This clonotype was counted between two and nine times. This chain joins TRBV27 and TRBJ2-7; no reliable D call. V was shortened by 2 bases and J by 2 bases, with 7 bases between the two germline ends. CDR1 and CDR2 from the germline V gene are MNHEY and SMNVEV (reference sequence). The CDR3 has 13 residues. The CDR3 DNA reads TGTGCCAGCAGTTTACGAGTTACCTACGAGCAGTACTTC. It yields the protein CASSLRVTYEQYF.

This clonotype was counted between two and nine times. The chain has TRBV15 and TRBJ1-6; TRBD1 is a possible D gene (5 bases). Trimming stripped 0 bases from V and 8 bases from J, with 20 bases between. The CDR3 runs to 18 residues. Germline CDR1 and CDR2: LNHNV and YYDKDF (reference sequence). This chain's CDR3 is CATSRDRVRDWGHSPLHF. DNA of the CDR3: TGTGCCACCAGCAGAGATCGCGTACGGGACTGGGGACATTCACCCCTCCACTTT.

This clonotype was found a few times. The CDR3: CASSLGNIQETQYF. CDR3 bases: TGCGCCAGCAGCTTAGGAAACATCCAAGAGACCCAGTACTTC. This chain connects TRBV5-1 to TRBJ2-5; no definite D call. The germline V gene has CDR1 SGHRS and CDR2 YFSETQ. CDR3 length: 14 amino acids. V lost 2 bases to trimming and J lost 1 base, with 9 bases between them.

The V gene is TRBV20-1, the J gene TRBJ1-5; tentatively, D is TRBD1 (6 bases). CDR1 DFQATT and CDR2 SNEGSKA come from the germline V gene (reference sequence). Deletions cut 6 bases from V and 5 bases from J, with 23 bases between. This CDR3 contains 16 residues. The DNA for the CDR3 is TGCAGTGCGAAAAAGGAGGGGGTTTCCCGATATCAGCCCCAGCATTTT. Translated, it gives CSAKKEGVSRYQPQHF.

This clonotype was seen a few times. V gene TRBV7-9 combines with J gene TRBJ1-2, with D perhaps matching TRBD1 (6 bases). V was pared by 3 bases and J by 6 bases, with 11 bases between. CDR1 and CDR2 (germline): SEHNR, FQNEAQ (reference sequence). CDR3 length: 13 residues. In nucleotides, the CDR3 is TGTGCCAGCAGCTTGGTGGGGGCAGATGGCTACACCTTC. Residues: CASSLVGADGYTF.

The V gene is TRBV5-1, the J gene TRBJ1-1, with D hard to call. The CDR3 contains 14 residues. Trimming removed 7 bases from V and 3 bases from J, with 16 bases in between. Germline V gives CDR1 SGHRS, CDR2 YFSETQ. CDR3 DNA: TGCGCCAGCCGACTTGGGAGGCAGCACACTGAAGCTTTCTTT. It encodes CASRLGRQHTEAFF.

This clonotype was detected a few times. This chain uses TRBV4-1 with TRBJ1-5, with 7 bases identical to TRBD1. Germline V gene sequence: CDR1 MGHRA, CDR2 YSYEKL. The CDR3 is 15 residues long. The V segment lost 1 base and the J segment 3 bases; nucleotides outside the gene matches: 3. Here the CDR3 DNA reads TGCGCCAGCAGCCAAGCCGGGACAGCCAATCAGCCCCAGCATTTT. As protein: CASSQAGTANQPQHF.

V gene TRBV4-3 combines with J gene TRBJ1-1; 11 bases match TRBD1. CDR1 is LGHNA, CDR2 YSLEER, per germline. Trimming took 3 bases from V and 2 from J; bases not matched to a gene: 2. The CDR3 contains 15 residues. The CDR3 is CASSHRTGGNTEAFF. CDR3 DNA: TGCGCCAGCAGCCACCGGACAGGGGGCAACACTGAAGCTTTCTTT.

The chain is built from TRBV20-1 and TRBJ2-7; D unclear. The CDR3 extends over 16 amino acids. V lost 2 bases and J lost 2, with 19 bases in between. CDR1 is DFQATT and CDR2 is SNEGSKA in the germline V gene (reference sequence). The CDR3 protein is CSARLALLGSTYEQYF. The DNA for the CDR3 is TGCAGTGCTAGACTCGCGCTTCTTGGTTCCACCTACGAGCAGTACTTC.

The chain is built from TRBV2 and TRBJ2-7, with a possible D match to TRBD2 (6 bases). Germline V gene data show CDR1 as SNHLY and CDR2 as FYNNEI. The CDR3 runs 13 residues. The V gene lost 3 bases and the J gene lost 5 bases, with 11 bases spanning the gap. This CDR3 is CASSELGGNEQYF. The CDR3 DNA sequence: TGTGCCAGCAGTGAGTTAGGAGGGAACGAGCAGTACTTC.

This clonotype occurred many times. The CDR3 coding sequence is TGTGCCAGCAGCTCGTTAGGGACTAGCGGTTCCTCCTACAATGAGCAGTTCTTC. Translation: CASSSLGTSGSSYNEQFF. V usage is TRBV7-3 and J usage is TRBJ2-1; 11 nucleotides agree with TRBD2. This CDR3 has 18 residues. V gave up 4 bases and J gave up 0 bases; unmatched junction bases: 8. Per germline, CDR1 SGHTA and CDR2 FQGTGA. Using reference TRBV7-3 and TRBJ2-1 for the parts outside the CDR3, the full variable domain is GAGVSQTPSNKVTEKGKYVELRCDPISGHTALYWYRQSLGQGPEFLIYFQGTGAADDSGLPNDRFFAVRPEGSVSTLKIQRTERGDSAVYLCASSSLGTSGSSYNEQFFGPGTRLTVL.

The genes are TRBV12-3 or TRBV12-4 and TRBJ2-3; D might be TRBD2 (5 bases). The CDR3 has 14 residues. V was trimmed by 3 bases and J by 1 base, leaving 8 bases between them. CDR3 sequence: CASSFRTGTDTQYF. The CDR3 DNA sequence: TGTGCCAGCAGTTTTCGGACTGGCACAGATACGCAGTATTTT.

J is TRBJ2-5 and V is TRBV7-2, with 8 bases identical to TRBD1. This CDR3 spans 15 amino acids. Germline loops: CDR1 SGHTA, CDR2 FQGNSA. The J segment lost 4 bases and the V segment lost 8 bases, leaving 12 bases of the junction unmatched. In DNA, the CDR3 is TGTGCCAGCGGTTTAGACGGCAGGGGGCGAGAGACCCAGTACTTC. Its translation: CASGLDGRGRETQYF.

This chain links TRBV12-3 or TRBV12-4 with TRBJ2-2, with 7 bases that match TRBD1. Trimming at V came to 5 bases and at J to 8 bases, leaving 8 bases not matched to a gene. The length of the CDR3 is 14 residues. The CDR3 bases are TGTGCCAGCAGTACTCGAGAGGGGGCGGGGGAGCTGTTTTTT. Protein product: CASSTREGAGELFF.

The V gene is TRBV6-2 or TRBV6-3, the J gene TRBJ1-5; TRBD1 might be the D (5 bases). V dropped 6 bases and J dropped 7 bases, with 16 bases sitting between them. There are 14 residues in the CDR3. Germline V CDR1 and CDR2: MNHEY, SVGEGT. CDR3 in DNA: TGTGCCAGCAGCGTGGACGGGGGGTGGCAGCCCCAGCATTTT. It codes for CASSVDGGWQPQHF.

The chain employs TRBV11-2 and TRBJ2-2; 10 bases match TRBD1. The CDR3 spans 16 residues. Trimming removed 5 bases from V and 6 bases from J; junction bases left unmatched: 9. The germline V gene has CDR1 SGHAT and CDR2 FQNNGV. CDR3 bases: TGTGCCAGCAGCGATCTGGGGACAGGGGCAGCCGGGGAGCTGTTTTTT. It specifies CASSDLGTGAAGELFF.

This clonotype was recorded many times. The chain joins TRBV7-2 to TRBJ2-5; D might be TRBD1 (6 bases). V gave up 6 bases and J gave up 1 base, with 12 bases separating them. Germline CDR1 is SGHTA and CDR2 is FQGNSA. CDR3 size: 14 residues. The CDR3 nucleotides are TGTGCCAGCAGGAAAGACAGGATCCAAGAGACCCAGTACTTC. It specifies CASRKDRIQETQYF.

This clonotype turned up a few times. This chain connects TRBV6-5 to TRBJ2-5, with a weak D call TRBD1 (5 bases). This CDR3 spans 14 amino acids. The V gene lost 6 bases and the J gene lost 1 base, with 12 bases spanning the gap. Germline V gene sequence: CDR1 MNHEY, CDR2 SVGAGI. The CDR3 nucleotides read TGTGCCAGCAGCCTGACAGAGACCCAAGAGACCCAGTACTTC. Protein product: CASSLTETQETQYF.